The entry below describes one T cell receptor beta chain. This sample was taken from a study of blood T cell repertoires in COVID-19. Study-level background: The analysed material was cDNA or gDNA that came from T cells, B-cell-depleted T cells, or PBMCs.

The authors' processing: It was from reference gene primer amplification that nucleated cell counts were estimated. Profiled with immunoSEQ multiplex PCR; TCRdb holds only in-frame clones, not every one. That table is the source of V, J and clone size, and D and trimming were worked out from the DNA. The repertoire holds tens of thousands of clones, around four fifths seen once, with less than 20% in the top ten. The CDR3 has 14 residues. CDR1 and CDR2 (germline): SGHDT, YYEEEE. With 0 bases removed from V and 6 bases from J, the gap between germline ends came to 10 bases. The clonotype was recovered from a human donor in a cohort sampled during active COVID-19. The genes are TRBV5-6 and TRBJ2-1; D unclear. Specimen: peripheral blood. The CDR3 reads CASSLGSPGNEQFF. CDR3 DNA: TGTGCCAGCAGCTTGGGTTCGCCCGGCAATGAGCAGTTCTTC. Full variable domain (missing parts from reference TRBV5-6 and TRBJ2-1): DAGVTQSPTHLIKTRGQQVTLRCSPKSGHDTVSWYQQALGQGPQFIFQYYEEEERQRGNFPDRFSGHQFPNYSSELNVNALLLGDSALYLCASSLGSPGNEQFFGPGTRLTVL.